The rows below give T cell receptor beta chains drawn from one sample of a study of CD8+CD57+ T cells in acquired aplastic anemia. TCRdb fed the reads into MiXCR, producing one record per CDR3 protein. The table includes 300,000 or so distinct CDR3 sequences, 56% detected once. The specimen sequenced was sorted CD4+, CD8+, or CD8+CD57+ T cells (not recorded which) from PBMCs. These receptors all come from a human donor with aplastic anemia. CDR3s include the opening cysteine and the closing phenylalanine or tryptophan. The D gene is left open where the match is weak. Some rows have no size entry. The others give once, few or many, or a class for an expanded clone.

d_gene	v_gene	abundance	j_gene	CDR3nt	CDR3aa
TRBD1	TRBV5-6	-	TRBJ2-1	TGTGCCAGCAGCTTATCGGGGACAGGGATCTACAATGAGCAGTTCTTC	CASSLSGTGIYNEQFF
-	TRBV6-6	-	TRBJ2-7	TGTGCCAGCAGTTACGGCTTCTCCTACGAGCAGTACTTC	CASSYGFSYEQYF
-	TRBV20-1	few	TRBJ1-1	TGCAGTGCACGCACACAGGAGGGGACTGAAGCTTTCTTT	CSARTQEGTEAFF
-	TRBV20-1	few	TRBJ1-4	TGCAGTGCCCAGGTTCCAACTAATGAAAAACTGTTTTTT	CSAQVPTNEKLFF
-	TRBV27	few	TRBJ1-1	TGTGCCAGCAGTTTATCTAACAGGGAGAACACTGAAGCTTTCTTT	CASSLSNRENTEAFF
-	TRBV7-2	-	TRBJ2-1	TGTGCCAGCAGCTTAGATTCTTCGGGGCCATACAATGAGCAGTTCTTC	CASSLDSSGPYNEQFF
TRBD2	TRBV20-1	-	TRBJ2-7	TGCAGTGCTAGAGATCCCCTACCGGGACAGGACTCCCGACTAGCGGGCATCCCCTACGAGCAGTACTTC	CSARDPLPGQDSRLAGIPYEQYF
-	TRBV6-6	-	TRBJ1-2	TGTGCCAGCAGTTACGACACCCGCTATGGCTACACCTTC	CASSYDTRYGYTF
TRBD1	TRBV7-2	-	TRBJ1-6	TGTGCCAGCAGCTTTCAGACAGGGGGCGGGTCACCCCTCCACTTT	CASSFQTGGGSPLHF
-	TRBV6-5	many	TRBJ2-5	TGTGCCAGCAGACGTACTAAAGGAGAGACCCAGTACTTC	CASRRTKGETQYF
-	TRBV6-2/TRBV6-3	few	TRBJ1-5	TGTGCCAGCAGTTACTCTTGGCAGGGCCGTGCGAATCAGCCCCAGCATTTT	CASSYSWQGRANQPQHF
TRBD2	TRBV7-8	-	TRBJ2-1	TGTGCCAGCAGCCCCGGGGACTACTACAATGAGCAGTTCTTC	CASSPGDYYNEQFF
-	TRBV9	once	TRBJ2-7	TGTGCCAGCAGCGCTACCGACACCTCCTACGAGCAGTACTTC	CASSATDTSYEQYF
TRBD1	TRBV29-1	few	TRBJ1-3	TGCAGCGTAAGGACAGGGCGGAATGGAAACACCATATATTTT	CSVRTGRNGNTIYF
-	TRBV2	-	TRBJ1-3	TGTGCCAGCAGTGACGCAAGTGGAAACACCATATATTTT	CASSDASGNTIYF
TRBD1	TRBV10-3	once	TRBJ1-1	TGTGCCATCAGGGGACAGGGTAGGAGCGTGTACACTGAAGCTTTCTTT	CAIRGQGRSVYTEAFF
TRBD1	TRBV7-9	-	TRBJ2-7	TGTGCCAGCAGCCCTACCGGGACAGGACCCTACGAGCAGTACTTC	CASSPTGTGPYEQYF
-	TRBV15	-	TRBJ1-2	TGTGCCACCAGCAGAGATGGCCCGGGTTCCTATGGCTACACCTTC	CATSRDGPGSYGYTF
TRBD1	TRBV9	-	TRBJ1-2	TGTGCCAGCAGCGCAACAGGGGGCGCAAGCTATGGCTACACCTTC	CASSATGGASYGYTF
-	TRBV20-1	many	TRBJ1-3	TGCAGTGCTAGACAGACAGCAGGAAACACCATATATTTT	CSARQTAGNTIYF
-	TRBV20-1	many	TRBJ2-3	TGCAGTGCTAGAGGAGGTAGCACCGGTCCAGATACGCAGTATTTT	CSARGGSTGPDTQYF
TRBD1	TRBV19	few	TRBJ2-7	TGTGCCAGTAGTGTATGGACAGGGAGTTACGAGCAGTACTTC	CASSVWTGSYEQYF
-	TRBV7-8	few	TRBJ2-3	TGTGCCAGCAGCTTGTCAGTACAGGGAGGCACAGATACGCAGTATTTT	CASSLSVQGGTDTQYF
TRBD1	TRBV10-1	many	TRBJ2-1	TGCGCCAGCAGTGAGTCCGGGACAGGGAACTACAATGAGCAGTTCTTC	CASSESGTGNYNEQFF
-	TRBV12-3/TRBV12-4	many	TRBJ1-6	TGTGCCAGCAGTTTAGGAGGAGAGTATAATTCACCCCTCCACTTT	CASSLGGEYNSPLHF
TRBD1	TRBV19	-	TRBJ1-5	TGTGCCAGTAGTTTAACAGGGGAACAGCCCCAGCATTTT	CASSLTGEQPQHF
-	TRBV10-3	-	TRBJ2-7	TGTGCCATCAGTGAGGAAGGAACCAATTCCTACGAGCAGTACTTC	CAISEEGTNSYEQYF
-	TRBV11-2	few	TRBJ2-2	TGTGCCAGCAGCTTAGTGGGGGGATCGAACACCGGGGAGCTGTTTTTT	CASSLVGGSNTGELFF
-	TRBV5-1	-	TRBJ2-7	TGCGCCAGCAGCTCTGCAGGGGGGGGCTCCTACGAGCAGTACTTC	CASSSAGGGSYEQYF
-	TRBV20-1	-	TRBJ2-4	TGCAGTGCTAGAGATCGGGGGGCCAAAAACATTCAGTACTTC	CSARDRGAKNIQYF
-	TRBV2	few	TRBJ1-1	TGTGCCAGCAGTGGCCAGGGGATCGACACTGAAGCTTTCTTT	CASSGQGIDTEAFF
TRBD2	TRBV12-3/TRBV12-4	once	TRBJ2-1	TGTGCCAGCAGTTTAGGGCTAGCGGGAGATGAGCAGTTCTTC	CASSLGLAGDEQFF
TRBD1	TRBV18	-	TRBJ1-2	TGTGCCAGCTCACCCTATGTCAGTGACAGGGGGCCTGATGGCTACACCTTC	CASSPYVSDRGPDGYTF
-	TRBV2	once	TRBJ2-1	TGTGCCAGCAGTGTACGGAACTACAATGAGCAGTTCTTC	CASSVRNYNEQFF
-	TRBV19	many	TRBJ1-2	TGTGCCAGTAGTATACGGACGCACAGGGAGACTAACTATGGCTACACCTTC	CASSIRTHRETNYGYTF
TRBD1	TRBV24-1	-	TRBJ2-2	TGTGCCACCAGTAGGACAGGGAACACCGGGGAGCTGTTTTTT	CATSRTGNTGELFF
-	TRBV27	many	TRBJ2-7	TGTGCCAGCAGTAGAGGACAGCCCTCCTACGAGCAGTACTTC	CASSRGQPSYEQYF
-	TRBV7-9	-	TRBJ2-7	TGTGCCAGCAGCTTATCTGAAACCTACGAGCAGTACTTC	CASSLSETYEQYF
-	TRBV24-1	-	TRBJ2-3	TGTGCCACCAGTGATTGGGAGACAGGAAGCACAGATACGCAGTATTTT	CATSDWETGSTDTQYF
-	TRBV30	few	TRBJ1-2	TGTGCCTGGAGTGTAAAAGCACAGGGCCTCAACTATGGCTACACCTTC	CAWSVKAQGLNYGYTF
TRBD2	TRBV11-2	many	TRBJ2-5	TGTGCCAGCAGCTTAGATTCGCGGGGGGGCCTTGAGACCCAGTACTTC	CASSLDSRGGLETQYF
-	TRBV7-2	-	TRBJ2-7	TGTGCCAGCAGCGGTGGAGGGTTTTTACACGAGCAGTACTTC	CASSGGGFLHEQYF
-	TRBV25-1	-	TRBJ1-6	TGTGCTAGAGCCCTTACAGGGTTTAATTCACCCCTCCACTTT	CARALTGFNSPLHF
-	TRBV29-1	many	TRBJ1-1	TGCAGCGTTGTCTGGGGGCTGGGCACTGAAGCTTTCTTT	CSVVWGLGTEAFF
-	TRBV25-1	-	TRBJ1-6	TGTGCCAGCAGTGAATCAGAGGAAAGGGCTCTCTCCTATAATTCACCCCTCCACTTT	CASSESEERALSYNSPLHF
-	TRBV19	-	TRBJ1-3	TGTGCCAGTAGTCTACAGGGTACTGGAAACACCATATATTTT	CASSLQGTGNTIYF
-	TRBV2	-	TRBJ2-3	TGTGCCAGCAGTGAGACGGGGAGCACAGATACGCAGTATTTT	CASSETGSTDTQYF
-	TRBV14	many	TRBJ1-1	TGTGCCAGCAGCCCCCTGTCGACAGCCCAGAACACTGAAGCTTTCTTT	CASSPLSTAQNTEAFF
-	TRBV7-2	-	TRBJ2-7	TGTGCCAGCAGCCAGAGAGTCCGGGACACTGCCTACGAGCCGTACTTC	CASSQRVRDTAYEPYF
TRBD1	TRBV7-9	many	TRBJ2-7	TGTGCCAGCAGCTCCGGGACAGGGGCCTACGAGCAGTACTTC	CASSSGTGAYEQYF
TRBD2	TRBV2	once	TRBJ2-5	TGTGCCAGCAGTGAAGCGATTAGCGGGAGTTTAGAGACCCAGTACTTC	CASSEAISGSLETQYF
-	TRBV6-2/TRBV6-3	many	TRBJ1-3	TGTGCCAGCAGAGGGGACTGGGACTCTGGAAACACCATATATTTT	CASRGDWDSGNTIYF